The TCR beta chain described here comes from a study of blood T cell repertoires in COVID-19. On the study more broadly: Some COVID-19 samples were acute and others convalescent; all came from the United States, Italy and Spain.

The authors' processing: Amplified reference gene primers provided the basis for estimating nucleated cell counts. Sequenced by immunoSEQ multiplex PCR; TCRdb stores in-frame clones only, minus some. The DNA gave D and trimming, while V, J and clone size come from that table. In the table there are 150,000 to 200,000 clones, approximately 73% of which are singletons. In assigning cohorts, the study relied on participant-reported clinical history. CDR3 length: 12 residues. Trimming stripped 6 bases from V and 9 bases from J, with 14 bases between. Germline V gene lookup returns CDR1 MNHEY and CDR2 SVGAGI.

The sample taken for sequencing was PBMCs or T cells enriched from blood (not recorded which). The chain carries TRBV6-5 and TRBJ1-1, with no clear D. This receptor was obtained from a woman aged 45 to 65 with acute COVID-19. CDR3 DNA: TGTGCCAGCAGCCAAGGGAGCCGGCAAGCTTTCTTT. As protein: CASSQGSRQAFF.